One sample yielded the 20 T cell receptor beta chains listed below, sequenced in a study of blood T cell repertoires in COVID-19. Assay used: immunoSEQ multiplex PCR; TCRdb lists only in-frame clones, some missing. The top ten clones hold more than 1.5% of a sample with under 200,000 clones, roughly 80% of them seen once. Sequencing input: peripheral blood. Source of these receptors: a human donor in a cohort sampled during active COVID-19.

V gene TRBV7-2 combines with J gene TRBJ1-1; D is unresolved. The CDR3 is 13 residues long. V was shortened by 0 bases and J by 1 base, with 3 bases between the two germline ends. Germline CDR1 is SGHTA and CDR2 is FQGNSA. In DNA, the CDR3 is TGTGCCAGCAGCTTAGCTAGGAACACTGAAGCTTTCTTT. It translates to CASSLARNTEAFF.

The chain recombines TRBV7-2 with TRBJ2-3; 9 bases agree with TRBD2. The CDR3 runs to 15 residues. Trimming at V came to 3 bases and at J to 4 bases, leaving 5 bases not matched to a gene. Germline values: CDR1 SGHTA, CDR2 FQGNSA. The CDR3 sequence: CASSFSSGNADTQYF. The CDR3, as DNA: TGTGCCAGCAGCTTCTCTAGCGGGAACGCAGATACGCAGTATTTT.

This clone has more than one count but fewer than ten. The CDR3 DNA reads TGTGCCAGCCAAACTAGCGGGAGTTACGAGCAGTACTTC. This gives the protein CASQTSGSYEQYF. The chain uses TRBV12-3 or TRBV12-4 and TRBJ2-7, with 11 bases matching TRBD2. With 8 bases clipped from V and 4 bases from J, the junction kept 4 bases outside the gene matches. CDR3 length equals 13 residues.

V gene TRBV27 combines with J gene TRBJ2-7, with 11 bases that match TRBD1. This CDR3 has 14 amino acids. CDR1 is MNHEY and CDR2 is SMNVEV in the germline V gene (reference sequence). The V segment lost 6 bases and the J segment 2 bases; nucleotides outside the gene matches: 3. The CDR3 here is CASSRDRGAYEQYF. The CDR3 DNA follows: TGTGCCAGCAGCCGGGACAGGGGGGCCTACGAGCAGTACTTC.

The CDR3 is CASSEVWTGEETQYF. In DNA, the CDR3 is TGTGCCAGCAGTGAAGTGTGGACAGGGGAAGAGACCCAGTACTTC. The chain carries TRBV6-1 and TRBJ2-5, with 9 positions matching TRBD1. Germline assignment: CDR1 MNHNS and CDR2 SASEGT. After removal of 1 base from V and 3 bases from J, the junction contained 3 bases not matched to a gene. The CDR3 is made up of 15 amino acids.

There are a few counts of this clone. The CDR3 nucleotides are TGTGCCAGCAGCTTAAGAGGTAGCGGGAGGGCCGACAATGAGCAGTTCTTC. Translating it yields CASSLRGSGRADNEQFF. J is TRBJ2-1 and V is TRBV7-3, with 11 bases that match TRBD2. J gave up 5 bases and V 1 base, and 7 bases lay outside the gene matches. The CDR3 has 17 residues. The germline V gene has CDR1 SGHTA and CDR2 FQGTGA.

The rearrangement joins TRBV3-1 (or the pseudogene TRBV3-2) to TRBJ2-7; 7 bases align to TRBD2. The CDR3 loop spans 13 amino acids. The V gene's germline CDR1 is LGHDT and CDR2 YNNKEL (reference sequence). The V and J ends lost 3 bases and 7 bases, in that order; junction bases with no gene match: 6. The CDR3 here is CASSHTREEEQYF. CDR3 DNA: TGTGCCAGCAGCCACACCCGGGAGGAAGAGCAGTACTTC.

The rearrangement uses TRBV28 and TRBJ2-3; D remains ambiguous. Per the germline V gene, CDR1 is MDHEN and CDR2 is SYDVKM. V lost 1 base to trimming and J lost 4 bases, with 12 bases between them. This CDR3 has 15 residues. The CDR3 sequence is CASSLFLTPPDTQYF. The CDR3 DNA reads as TGTGCCAGCAGTTTATTCCTAACCCCCCCAGATACGCAGTATTTT.

V is TRBV2 and J is TRBJ2-7; 9 bases line up with TRBD2. The germline gives CDR1 SNHLY, CDR2 FYNNEI. V lost 4 bases, J lost 0 bases, and 4 bases stayed unmatched. CDR3 length equals 15 residues. CDR3 DNA sequence: TGTGCCAGCAGTGCCCAAGCGGGGGGCTCCTACGAGCAGTACTTC. Translated: CASSAQAGGSYEQYF.

This clone has just a few counts. The chain employs TRBV6-5 and TRBJ1-1; no clear D. CDR3 length: 14 amino acids. Trimming took off 2 bases at V and 2 bases at J, with 9 bases between the two ends. Germline V gene lookup returns CDR1 MNHEY and CDR2 SVGAGI. In DNA form, the CDR3 reads TGTGCCAGCAGTTACGAGGGTTTAAACACTGAAGCTTTCTTT. Protein product: CASSYEGLNTEAFF.

V usage is TRBV19 and J usage is TRBJ1-2; TRBD1 agrees at 7 bases. Germline CDR1 is LNHDA and CDR2 is SQIVND (reference sequence). V dropped 3 bases and J dropped 3; count of bases not matched to a gene: 7. CDR3 length: 15 residues. The CDR3 bases are TGTGCCAGTAGTATTCACTCGACAGGGCACTATGGCTACACCTTC. The encoded protein is CASSIHSTGHYGYTF.

This chain connects TRBV7-9 to TRBJ2-1, with 14 bases fitting TRBD2. The CDR3 totals 13 residues. The germline V gene encodes CDR1 SEHNR and CDR2 FQNEAQ (reference sequence). Losses at the gene ends were 5 bases for V and 16 bases for J; bases not matched to a gene: 7. The CDR3 is CASSPQGLAGGFF. The CDR3 bases are TGTGCCAGCAGCCCCCAAGGACTAGCGGGGGGCTTCTTC.

This clone was observed a handful of times. This sequence joins TRBV28 and TRBJ2-7; a possible D gene is TRBD1 (6 bases). The CDR3 is made up of 12 amino acids. The ends were cut back, 7 bases at V and 7 bases at J, with 14 bases in the middle. Germline lookup yields CDR1 MDHEN and CDR2 SYDVKM. This chain's CDR3 is CASKGHQGEQYF. The CDR3 DNA reads as TGTGCCAGCAAGGGACACCAAGGGGAGCAGTACTTC.

The V call is TRBV3-1 (or the pseudogene TRBV3-2), the J call TRBJ2-7, with TRBD2 matching over 7 bases. This CDR3 has 17 amino acids. The germline CDR1 and CDR2 sequences are LGHDT and YNNKEL (reference sequence). The junction had 12 bases not matched to a gene; V was cut back by 0 bases and J by 4 bases. Here the CDR3 reads CASSQESGGSSSYEQYF. The CDR3 nucleotides read TGTGCCAGCAGCCAAGAAAGTGGCGGGAGTAGTTCGTACGAGCAGTACTTC.

The chain employs TRBV27 and TRBJ1-2, with D possibly TRBD1 on 5 matching bases. CDR1 is MNHEY and CDR2 is SMNVEV in the germline V gene (reference sequence). This CDR3 contains 14 residues. With 8 bases removed from V and 3 bases from J, the gap between germline ends came to 16 bases. CDR3 coding DNA: TGTGCCAGCCGGCCAGGGTCCCCCTACTATGGCTACACCTTC. Its protein is CASRPGSPYYGYTF.

In this sample, this clone turned up a few times. The J gene is TRBJ1-3, the V gene TRBV9; 8 nucleotides match TRBD1. CDR1 and CDR2 from the germline V gene are SGDLS and YYNGEE. The ends lost 6 bases at V and 8 bases at J; junction bases unmatched: 7. This CDR3 has 13 amino acids. The CDR3, as DNA: TGTGCCAGCACCTCTTACAGGGGGGACACCATATATTTT. This gives the protein CASTSYRGDTIYF.

The chain employs TRBV28 and TRBJ1-5, with a tentative D call TRBD1 (6 bases). The germline V and J ends were trimmed by 6 bases and 7 bases, with 10 bases remaining between them. This CDR3 has 12 amino acids. CDR1 is MDHEN and CDR2 is SYDVKM in the germline V gene. The CDR3, as DNA: TGTGCCAGCAGGAGGGGGGGCCAGCCCCAGCATTTT. It translates to CASRRGGQPQHF.

The chain employs TRBV6-4 and TRBJ2-7; the D gene is possibly TRBD1 (6 bases). With 6 bases removed from V and 3 bases from J, the gap between germline ends came to 21 bases. The CDR3 has 16 residues. CDR1 is MRHNA and CDR2 is SNTAGT in the germline V gene. Here the CDR3 reads CASREVQGLVSYEQYF. For the CDR3, the DNA is TGTGCCAGCAGGGAAGTACAGGGCTTAGTTAGCTACGAGCAGTACTTC.

This rearrangement joins TRBV5-1 to TRBJ2-3; 7 bases fit TRBD1. Looked up from germline, CDR1 is SGHRS and CDR2 is YFSETQ. Germline trimming cut 1 base from V and 4 bases from J; bases unmatched to any gene: 18. CDR3 size: 19 residues. The CDR3 spells CASSLPKTPQGTQADTQYF. DNA of the CDR3: TGCGCCAGCAGCTTGCCCAAAACCCCACAGGGGACGCAGGCAGATACGCAGTATTTT.

The gene calls are TRBV6-5 and TRBJ1-2; a possible D gene is TRBD1 (5 bases). This CDR3 is 15 amino acids long. V was trimmed by 2 bases and J by 0 bases, leaving 10 bases between them. Germline V gene lookup returns CDR1 MNHEY and CDR2 SVGAGI. The CDR3 loop reads CASSYKPTANYGYTF. CDR3 bases: TGTGCCAGCAGTTACAAACCGACAGCTAACTATGGCTACACCTTC.